This entry describes one T cell receptor beta chain. Its target is unknown. These data originate in a study of T-cell memory formation after mild COVID-19. The length of the CDR3 is 14 residues. Germline lookup yields CDR1 LGHDT and CDR2 YNNKEL (reference sequence). V lost 0 bases and J lost 11, with 16 bases in between. General study points: For contracting clones, CD4+ ones sat mainly in CM and EM, CD8+ in EMRA.

Employing constant-segment primers, 5'RACE generated TCR alpha and TCR beta cDNA libraries bearing sample barcodes and UMIs. TCRdb analysed the 5' RACE reads with MiXCR anew, one entry per CDR3 protein. The table shows roughly 300,000 distinct CDR3 sequences, with roughly an eighth occurring only once. The receptor was isolated from a man aged 18 to 30 who had mild COVID-19 (a few samples of this study predate the infection). Cell type and time point are not known. Sequencing was carried out using PBMCs or a T cell subset sorted from them (not recorded which). This chain uses TRBV3-1 with TRBJ2-5, with D possibly TRBD2 on 5 matching bases. The CDR3 loop reads CASSQEGADRQQYF. CDR3 bases: TGTGCCAGCAGCCAAGAGGGAGCGGACCGTCAACAGTACTTC.